Listed below are T cell receptor beta chains from one sample, sequenced in a study of blood T cell repertoires in COVID-19. Sequencing was performed with immunoSEQ multiplex PCR; in TCRdb, only in-frame clones are kept and a portion is missing. Of 200,000 to 300,000 clones listed, roughly 85% were seen once; the top ten hold approximately 5.1%. Material: peripheral blood. The source of these receptors is a man aged 50-59 years with COVID-19, enrolled during active disease. Each CDR3 is given with its conserved first and last residue. Fields, in order: CDR3 length, V gene, clone size, D gene, J gene, CDR3 protein, CDR3 DNA. The D gene is left open where the match is weak. A clone size is listed for some rows: how often the clone was seen (once, few, many), or a class if it is expanded.

16	TRBV18	few	-	TRBJ2-3	CASSPAFRLAADTQYF	TGTGCCAGCTCTCCCGCATTTCGGTTGGCGGCAGATACGCAGTATTTT
16	TRBV5-5	-	-	TRBJ1-5	CASSLTGSGSNQPQHF	TGTGCCAGCAGCCTTACAGGGTCGGGTTCCAATCAGCCCCAGCATTTT
14	TRBV19	few	-	TRBJ1-5	CASQVRGFDQPQHF	TGTGCCAGCCAAGTTAGGGGGTTTGATCAGCCCCAGCATTTT
16	TRBV18	-	-	TRBJ2-1	CASSYAGGSVYNEQFF	TGTGCCAGCTCGTACGCAGGGGGGTCTGTTTACAATGAGCAGTTCTTC
14	TRBV7-2	-	TRBD2	TRBJ2-7	CASSSGLTRGEQYF	TGTGCCAGCAGTTCGGGACTAACCCGGGGGGAGCAGTACTTC
15	TRBV7-8	-	TRBD1	TRBJ2-5	CASSLVLGQQETQYF	TGTGCCAGCAGCTTAGTTTTGGGACAGCAAGAGACCCAGTACTTC
15	TRBV7-2	-	-	TRBJ2-4	CASSLVWGGADIQYF	TGTGCCAGCAGCTTAGTTTGGGGGGGCGCGGACATTCAGTACTTC
15	TRBV24-1	-	-	TRBJ2-2	CATSSTGTNTGELFF	TGTGCCACCAGTTCTACAGGGACGAACACCGGGGAGCTGTTTTTT
15	TRBV11-2	-	TRBD2	TRBJ2-7	CASSSPSRGGYEQYF	TGTGCCAGCAGCTCCCCCTCCCGGGGGGGGTACGAGCAGTACTTC
13	TRBV7-2	-	-	TRBJ2-3	CASSFGLRDTQYF	TGTGCCAGCAGCTTTGGGCTCCGGGATACGCAGTATTTT
13	TRBV25-1	-	-	TRBJ1-4	CASRGARYEKLFF	TGTGCCAGCAGGGGGGCGAGATATGAAAAACTGTTTTTT
18	TRBV5-5	-	TRBD2	TRBJ2-3	CASSLAASGGAVVDTQYF	TGTGCCAGCAGCTTGGCGGCTAGCGGGGGGGCCGTGGTAGATACGCAGTATTTT
17	TRBV21-1	-	-	TRBJ1-5	CASSRWGGDRTGQPQHF	TGTGCCAGCAGCCGATGGGGGGGAGACAGGACTGGACAGCCCCAGCATTTT
18	TRBV11-2	-	TRBD2	TRBJ2-1	CASSLVPSGGLQDNEQFF	TGTGCCAGCAGCTTAGTCCCTAGCGGGGGGTTACAAGACAATGAGCAGTTCTTC
17	TRBV10-1	-	-	TRBJ1-5	CASSGNREGDSNQPQHF	TGCGCCAGCAGTGGAAACAGGGAAGGGGATAGCAATCAGCCCCAGCATTTT
15	TRBV6-5	-	TRBD1	TRBJ1-2	CASFPTQGAGYGYTF	TGTGCCAGCTTCCCGACACAGGGGGCTGGCTATGGCTACACCTTC
16	TRBV4-3	once	TRBD1	TRBJ1-6	CASSQEGQGFRSPLHF	TGCGCCAGCAGCCAAGAGGGACAGGGATTCAGATCACCCCTCCACTTT
17	TRBV5-5	-	TRBD1	TRBJ1-4	CASSSFGTEATNEKLFF	TGTGCCAGCAGCTCCTTTGGGACAGAAGCAACTAATGAAAAACTGTTTTTT
15	TRBV6-2/TRBV6-3	once	-	TRBJ1-5	CASSYPGYSNQPQHF	TGTGCCAGCAGTTACCCGGGGTACAGCAATCAGCCCCAGCATTTT
15	TRBV3-1/TRBV3-2	-	TRBD2	TRBJ2-1	CASSQETGGYNEQFF	TGTGCCAGCAGCCAAGAGACGGGGGGATACAATGAGCAGTTCTTC
14	TRBV29-1	-	-	TRBJ1-2	CSVESALANYGYTF	TGCAGCGTTGAATCCGCGCTAGCTAACTATGGCTACACCTTC
13	TRBV18	-	TRBD1	TRBJ1-2	CASSQGANYGYTF	TGTGCCAGCTCGCAGGGGGCTAACTATGGCTACACCTTC
14	TRBV9	once	TRBD2	TRBJ2-1	CASGTSGISHEQFF	TGTGCCAGCGGGACTAGCGGAATAAGCCATGAGCAGTTCTTC
15	TRBV3-1/TRBV3-2	-	-	TRBJ1-4	CASSPPGGSNEKLFF	TGTGCCAGCAGCCCGCCTGGCGGGAGTAATGAAAAACTGTTTTTT
15	TRBV29-1	-	TRBD2	TRBJ2-3	CSANDRGLAGSTQYF	TGCAGCGCCAACGATAGGGGACTAGCGGGGAGTACGCAGTATTTT
15	TRBV7-9	-	TRBD1	TRBJ1-4	CASSLGQGVNEKLFF	TGTGCCAGCAGCTTGGGACAGGGCGTGAATGAAAAACTGTTTTTT